Each of the 13 T cell receptor beta chains below was sequenced from the same sample in a study of blood T cell repertoires in COVID-19. Sequencing was performed with immunoSEQ multiplex PCR; in TCRdb, only in-frame clones are kept and a portion is missing. The sample lists around 150,000 clones, approximately 95% occurring once. Sequences were obtained from peripheral blood. The receptor set was obtained from a woman aged 60-75 years with COVID-19, enrolled during active disease.

CDR3 sequence: CASSPAGGAETQYF. CDR3 bases: TGTGCCAGCAGCCCTGCTGGGGGCGCGGAGACCCAGTACTTC. This chain connects TRBV7-2 to TRBJ2-5; D may be TRBD1 (6 bases). This CDR3 is built from 14 residues. Germline V lookup: CDR1 SGHTA, CDR2 FQGNSA. The germline V and J ends were trimmed by 5 bases and 5 bases, with 15 bases remaining between them. Full variable domain (rest looked up from reference TRBV7-2 and TRBJ2-5): GAGVSQSPSNKVTEKGKDVELRCDPISGHTALYWYRQSLGQGLEFLIYFQGNSAPDKSGLPSDRFSAERTGGSVSTLTIQRTQQEDSAVYLCASSPAGGAETQYFGPGTRLLVL.

J is TRBJ2-7 and V is TRBV19; 7 positions agree with TRBD1. Per the germline V gene, CDR1 is LNHDA and CDR2 is SQIVND (reference sequence). The CDR3 sequence is 13 residues long. With V trimmed by 3 bases and J by 4 bases, 3 bases remained unmatched. CDR3 in DNA: TGTGCCAGTAGTATCGACAGGGAGTACGAGCAGTACTTC. It codes for CASSIDREYEQYF.

The CDR3 here is CAWSVGGGEAPLHF. For the CDR3, the DNA is TGTGCCTGGAGTGTAGGGGGCGGGGAGGCACCCCTCCACTTT. This chain links TRBV30 with TRBJ1-6; 7 nucleotides match TRBD1. This CDR3 has 14 residues. CDR1 is GTSNPN and CDR2 is SVGIG in the germline V gene (reference sequence). V gave up 0 bases and J gave up 11 bases; unmatched junction bases: 7.

The chain employs TRBV10-2 and TRBJ2-3; 7 nucleotides align to TRBD2. V lost 6 bases, J lost 2 bases, and 5 bases stayed unmatched. CDR1 and CDR2 from the germline V gene are WSHSY and SAAADI. This CDR3 has 14 amino acids. CDR3 sequence (DNA): TGCGCCAGCAGGGGGGGACTAAACACAGATACGCAGTATTTT. This translates into CASRGGLNTDTQYF.

There are a few counts of this clone. The chain carries TRBV6-5 and TRBJ1-6, with a tentative D call TRBD1 (5 bases). The CDR3 length is 14 residues. The germline gives CDR1 MNHEY, CDR2 SVGAGI. The germline V and J ends were trimmed by 2 bases and 9 bases, with 11 bases remaining between them. The CDR3 region has the DNA TGTGCCAGCAGTTACATGTGGGGACTTTCACCCCTCCACTTT. It yields the protein CASSYMWGLSPLHF.

CDR3 nucleotide sequence: TGCGCCAGCCGGTTCGGACAGGGGGCGAACACTGAAGCTTTCTTT. The encoded protein is CASRFGQGANTEAFF. The J gene is TRBJ1-1, the V gene TRBV4-1; 11 bases line up with TRBD1. Germline V lookup: CDR1 MGHRA, CDR2 YSYEKL. Losses at the gene ends were 8 bases for V and 1 base for J; bases not matched to a gene: 6. The CDR3 is 15 residues long.

This chain uses TRBV30 with TRBJ2-7; D may be TRBD2 (6 bases). Trimming left V 1 base short and J 3 bases short, with 7 bases between. Looked up from germline, CDR1 is GTSNPN and CDR2 is SVGIG (reference sequence). The CDR3 has 12 amino acids. The CDR3 here is CAWSAGVYEQYF. The CDR3 DNA sequence: TGTGCCTGGAGTGCGGGAGTCTACGAGCAGTACTTC. Based on the CDR3 plus reference TRBV30 and TRBJ2-7, the full variable domain is SQTIHQWPATLVQPVGSPLSLECTVEGTSNPNLYWYRQAAGRGLQLLFYSVGIGQISSEVPQNLSASRPQDRQFILSSKKLLLSDSGFYLCAWSAGVYEQYFGPGTRLTVT.

The chain is built from TRBV12-3 or TRBV12-4 and TRBJ1-1; D is unresolved. Trimming removed 5 bases from V and 1 base from J, with 8 bases in between. There are 13 residues in the CDR3. The CDR3 nucleotides are TGTGCCAGCAGTCGACGGGGGAACACTGAAGCTTTCTTT. This encodes CASSRRGNTEAFF.

The J gene is TRBJ1-2, the V gene TRBV6-1; 8 nucleotides line up with TRBD1. V lost 3 bases and J lost 4; bases outside the gene matches: 4. The CDR3 runs to 14 residues. Looked up from germline, CDR1 is MNHNS and CDR2 is SASEGT. The CDR3 DNA reads as TGTGCCAGCAGTGATGACAGGGGTGGCTATGGCTACACCTTC. Translating gives CASSDDRGGYGYTF.

V is TRBV19 and J is TRBJ2-1; 9 bases fit TRBD1. CDR1 LNHDA and CDR2 SQIVND come from the germline V gene (reference sequence). J lost 5 bases, V lost 5 bases, and 7 bases had no gene match. The CDR3 contains 15 residues. CDR3 nucleotides: TGTGCCAGTAGTTTGGGGACAGGGCGAGACAATGAGCAGTTCTTC. It translates to CASSLGTGRDNEQFF.

The chain combines TRBV14 with TRBJ1-2; D uncertain. The CDR3 length is 13 residues. The V gene's germline CDR1 is SGHDN and CDR2 FVKESK. With 3 bases removed from V and 8 bases from J, the gap between germline ends came to 13 bases. This chain's CDR3 is CASSHHGEGGYTF. The CDR3 DNA follows: TGTGCCAGCAGCCACCACGGGGAGGGCGGCTACACCTTC.

The chain is built from TRBV7-2 and TRBJ1-2; D remains ambiguous. V lost 3 bases and J lost 4, with 6 bases in between. Germline V gene sequence: CDR1 SGHTA, CDR2 FQGNSA. This CDR3 spans 12 amino acids. The DNA of the CDR3 is TGTGCCAGCAGCTTGAGGGCCTATGGCTACACCTTC. Protein sequence: CASSLRAYGYTF.

This chain connects TRBV7-2 to TRBJ1-1; 11 nucleotides agree with TRBD1. Germline CDR1 and CDR2: SGHTA and FQGNSA. The CDR3 has 13 residues. V shed 1 base and J 10 bases; nucleotides not matched to a gene: 2. The CDR3 nucleotides are TGTGCCAGCAGCTTAGGGACAGGGGGCGCAGCTTTCTTT. As protein: CASSLGTGGAAFF.